Included here is one TCR beta chain sequence, with context. Its antigen is not yet known. No base quality information exists; no much larger clone differs at one position. The data originate from a study of OX40 agonist ivuxolimab in advanced cancers. Background for the entire study: Ivuxolimab, which targeted the costimulatory receptor OX40 (CD134), was an agonistic, fully human IgG2 monoclonal antibody. Intravenous ivuxolimab was administered to patients every 2 weeks at six dose levels: 0.01, 0.1, 0.3, 1.5, 3 and 10 mg/kg. Among the roughly 50 dose-escalation patients, around 19 had hepatocellular carcinoma, around 15 melanoma, 9 renal cell carcinoma and 9 head and neck cancer. A male proportion of nearly 85% and a mean age of around 60 years, ranging from about 20 to 80, were recorded for the dose-escalation cohort. Prior anti-PD-1, anti-PD-L1 or anti-CTLA-4 therapy was permitted, and 40% of dose-escalation patients had received checkpoint inhibitors. Partial responses occurred in three dose-escalation patients: two with cutaneous melanoma and one with hepatocellular carcinoma. Peripheral TCRbeta sequencing aimed to test whether ivuxolimab altered TCR sequence diversity and caused clonal T-cell expansion. The paper covers the monotherapy dose-escalation part of the phase I ivuxolimab trial, which included N ≈ 50 patients.

Patients with a history of autoimmune disease or receiving systemic immunosuppression were excluded from the trial. Peripheral blood for TCR sequencing was collected from all dose cohorts at baseline, on cycle 4 day 1, and on cycle 7 day 1. The samples were taken from a phase I, first-in-human, multicenter, open-label dose-escalation trial of ivuxolimab. Adults with locally advanced or metastatic melanoma, renal cell carcinoma, hepatocellular carcinoma or head and neck squamous cell carcinoma were enrolled in the trial. Before TCR sequencing, CD4+ and CD8+ T cells were separately sorted from peripheral blood. For sequencing of the TCRbeta CDR3 region, genomic DNA was extracted from the sorted cells. TCRbeta CDR3 regions were sequenced using the immunoSEQ Assay. TCRdb retrieved this table from immuneACCESS and kept in-frame rearrangements only. Not all clones are present; in checked studies, unresolved V genes account for under half, and no reason is known for the remainder. The sample yields tens of thousands of clones; 93% were counted once. The top ten clones comprise 13% to 15% of the sample.

Broad study findings and their caveats: At doses of 0.1 to 3.0 mg/kg, clonal expansion of both CD4+ and CD8+ blood T cells was observed from baseline to week 6. Which antigens the clonally expanded peripheral T cells were specific for was not determined. After ivuxolimab, expanded clones were on average more numerous among CD8+ T cells than among CD4+ T cells. In the 0.1-3.0 mg/kg groups, partial responders were among the patients with the lowest normalized peripheral clonal expansion, particularly in CD8+ T cells. Low levels of normalized T-cell clonal expansion were also seen in some patients who did not respond.

CDR1 SNHLY and CDR2 FYNNEI are derived from the germline V gene. The cysteine opens and the phenylalanine closes a CDR3 of 10 amino acids. Of the read, only the CDR3 DNA is kept; its 30 bases are in frame from base 1. V is shortened by 4 bases, J by 4 bases, and the region joining them spans 2 bases. Specimen: CD4+ or CD8+ T cells sorted from blood, collected in a trial of the OX40 agonist ivuxolimab. Recombination linked TRBV2 to TRBJ2-7; no D gene call is confident. This sequence originates from an adult with an advanced solid tumor such as melanoma, head and neck, liver or kidney cancer. Here is the DNA: TGTGCCAGCAGTGGGTACGAGCAGTACTTC. The resulting protein is CASSGYEQYF. Where the CDR3 stops, the reference TRBV2 and TRBJ2-7 genes take over; the full variable domain is EPEVTQTPSHQVTQMGQEVILRCVPISNHLYFYWYRQILGQKVEFLVSFYNNEISEKSEIFDDQFSVERPDGSNFTLKIRSTKLEDSAMYFCASSGYEQYFGPGTRLTVT.